One sample yielded the 31 T cell receptor beta chains listed below, sequenced in a study of PD-L1 blockade in urothelial cancer. Using immunoSEQ multiplex PCR, the repertoire was profiled, and TCRdb retains in-frame clones only, with some absent. The sample has around 47,000 clones; approximately 82% are singletons. Noted time point: peripheral blood 6 weeks after treatment start. Sequencing used PBMCs, obtained around atezolizumab (anti-PD-L1) treatment. The receptors stem from a man aged 60 to 69 with urothelial cancer.

This clone was counted once. This chain connects TRBV27 to TRBJ2-7, with 7 bases aligning to TRBD1. CDR1 and CDR2 from the germline V gene are MNHEY and SMNVEV (reference sequence). V lost 5 bases and J lost 11; bases outside the gene matches: 12. The CDR3 extends over 13 amino acids. CDR3 in DNA: TGTGCCAGCAGTCCGCACGTGACAGGGTATGAGTACTTC. Translation gives CASSPHVTGYEYF.

This clone was seen a single time. The chain recombines TRBV19 with TRBJ1-4; D is ambiguous. This CDR3 comprises 16 residues. V shed 4 bases and J shed 5 bases, with 17 bases lying between them. Germline V gives CDR1 LNHDA, CDR2 SQIVND (reference sequence). The CDR3 is CASSTKVLSGNEKLFF. In DNA form, the CDR3 reads TGTGCCAGTAGTACCAAGGTGCTAAGCGGCAATGAAAAACTGTTTTTT.

The rearrangement joins TRBV10-2 to TRBJ1-4; D is perhaps TRBD1 (5 bases). The CDR3 spans 13 residues. V was clipped by 3 bases and J by 13 bases, with 15 bases between them. Germline V gives CDR1 WSHSY, CDR2 SAAADI. The CDR3 here is CASSEGRGDRLFF. DNA for the CDR3: TGCGCCAGCAGTGAAGGGCGCGGGGACCGACTGTTTTTT.

The V call is TRBV9, the J call TRBJ2-3; unclear D gene. The CDR3 sequence is 11 residues long. The germline gives CDR1 SGDLS, CDR2 YYNGEE. V was shortened by 4 bases and J by 4 bases, with 4 bases between the two germline ends. The CDR3 spells CASSPADTQYF. DNA for the CDR3: TGTGCCAGCAGCCCCGCAGATACGCAGTATTTT.

The gene calls are TRBV5-1 and TRBJ2-2; no clear D. Trimming shortened V by 4 bases and J by 0 bases, and 7 bases separated the two germline ends. Germline lookup yields CDR1 SGHRS and CDR2 YFSETQ. The CDR3 spans 14 residues. The CDR3 spells CASSSPANTGELFF. The CDR3 nucleotides are TGCGCCAGCAGCAGCCCTGCGAACACCGGGGAGCTGTTTTTT.

The rearrangement joins TRBV28 to TRBJ2-6; tentative D call: TRBD1 (6 bases). Germline V CDR1 and CDR2: MDHEN, SYDVKM. V was trimmed by 4 bases and J by 0 bases, leaving 22 bases between them. The CDR3 length is 20 residues. The CDR3 sequence is CASSYGHFLGGTSGANVLTF. The CDR3 region has the DNA TGTGCCAGCAGTTATGGACATTTCTTAGGGGGAACCTCTGGGGCCAACGTCCTGACTTTC.

This chain joins TRBV14 and TRBJ2-2; TRBD2 aligns across 9 bases. The V gene end was trimmed by 4 bases and the J gene end by 5 bases; junction bases not matched to a gene: 11. The CDR3 extends over 17 amino acids. Germline lookup yields CDR1 SGHDN and CDR2 FVKESK. This chain's CDR3 is CASSLHRGAGGTGELFF. As DNA, the CDR3 is TGTGCCAGCAGCCTTCACCGGGGGGCGGGAGGGACCGGGGAGCTGTTTTTT.

The V gene is TRBV4-1, the J gene TRBJ1-2; no reliable D call. The CDR3 is 15 amino acids. The germline CDR1 and CDR2 sequences are MGHRA and YSYEKL. The germline V and J ends were trimmed by 0 bases and 6 bases, with 14 bases remaining between them. The CDR3 here is CASSQDLVREHGYTF. For the CDR3, the DNA is TGCGCCAGCAGCCAAGATTTGGTCCGGGAACATGGCTACACCTTC.

This sequence joins TRBV7-2 and TRBJ2-1; the match to TRBD2 covers 11 bases. V was pared by 5 bases and J by 7 bases, with 10 bases of the junction left unmatched. Germline values: CDR1 SGHTA, CDR2 FQGNSA. This CDR3 spans 16 amino acids. The DNA of the CDR3 is TGTGCCAGCAGCGACTATAGCGGGGGGGCTGGGAATGAGCAGTTCTTC. This gives the protein CASSDYSGGAGNEQFF.

This clone was counted a single time. The rearrangement uses TRBV28 and TRBJ1-1, with 7 bases that match TRBD1. Germline assignment: CDR1 MDHEN and CDR2 SYDVKM. The CDR3 runs 13 residues. The V and J ends lost 6 bases and 11 bases, in that order; junction bases with no gene match: 12. The CDR3 region is CASSPPGTVGAFF. As DNA, the CDR3 is TGTGCCAGCAGCCCGCCCGGGACAGTTGGGGCTTTCTTT.

J is TRBJ1-1 and V is TRBV5-1, with 9 bases identical to TRBD1. J gave up 7 bases and V 4 bases, and 5 bases lay outside the gene matches. The germline gives CDR1 SGHRS, CDR2 YFSETQ. This CDR3 region has 13 residues. In DNA, the CDR3 is TGCGCCAGCAGCCCACAGGGGGCTGGTGAAGCTTTCTTT. The encoded protein is CASSPQGAGEAFF.

This sequence joins TRBV5-8 and TRBJ1-1; TRBD1 matches at 9 bases. The CDR3 is 15 amino acids. The junction had 12 bases not matched to a gene; V was cut back by 7 bases and J by 5 bases. In germline, CDR1 is SGHTS, CDR2 YDEGEE. The CDR3 protein is CASEQGATRGTEAFF. The DNA for the CDR3 is TGTGCCAGCGAACAGGGGGCTACTCGAGGGACTGAAGCTTTCTTT.

The genes are TRBV5-1 and TRBJ2-3; the D gene is possibly TRBD2 (5 bases). Trimming removed 0 bases at V and 4 bases at J, with 12 bases between. There are 15 residues in the CDR3. Germline loops: CDR1 SGHRS, CDR2 YFSETQ. CDR3 nucleotide sequence: TGCGCCAGCAGCTTGGCGGCGGGCAGTTCAGATACGCAGTATTTT. Its translation is CASSLAAGSSDTQYF. Complete variable domain (other parts from reference TRBV5-1 and TRBJ2-3): KAGVTQTPRYLIKTRGQQVTLSCSPISGHRSVSWYQQTPGQGLQFLFEYFSETQRNKGNFPGRFSGRQFSNSRSEMNVSTLELGDSALYLCASSLAAGSSDTQYFGPGTRLTVL.

The chain is built from TRBV19 and TRBJ2-5; 11 bases are a match to TRBD2. V trimming: 6 bases; J trimming: 4 bases; junction bases outside the gene matches: 4. Looked up from germline, CDR1 is LNHDA and CDR2 is SQIVND (reference sequence). The CDR3 consists of 14 residues. The CDR3 spells CASRRGLAGETQYF. The CDR3, as DNA: TGTGCCAGTAGGAGAGGACTAGCGGGAGAGACCCAGTACTTC.

To note about this clone: The junction and the germline gene differ at one end; a read error may be behind it. This chain joins TRBV13 and TRBJ2-7; 8 bases align to TRBD2. Per germline, CDR1 PRHDT and CDR2 FYEKMQ (reference sequence). The CDR3 has 15 amino acids. This CDR3 is CASSPRLAGKYGQYF. CDR3 coding DNA: TGTGCCAGCAGCCCCCGGTTAGCGGGGAAATACGGGCAGTACTTC.

This clone was picked up a small number of times. CDR3 nucleotide sequence: TGTGCCTGGGGTACTTCGGGGGCAACTAATGAAAAACTGTTTTTT. This codes for CAWGTSGATNEKLFF. V gene TRBV30 combines with J gene TRBJ1-4; weak D call: TRBD1 (5 bases). The V end was cut by 5 bases, the J end by 0 bases, with 13 bases between. The CDR3 spans 15 residues. CDR1 is GTSNPN and CDR2 is SVGIG in the germline V gene (reference sequence).

The chain combines TRBV5-1 with TRBJ2-5, with D unclear. CDR1 is SGHRS and CDR2 is YFSETQ in the germline V gene. The V and J ends lost 3 bases and 1 base respectively, with 10 bases between them. This CDR3 has 14 residues. The CDR3 sequence is CASSSSGSQETQYF. The CDR3 nucleotides read TGCGCCAGCAGCTCCTCCGGGTCCCAAGAGACCCAGTACTTC.

The chain carries TRBV10-3 and TRBJ1-5; 8 nucleotides line up with TRBD1. CDR3 length equals 13 residues. Germline CDR1 reads ENHRY; CDR2 reads SYGVKD. V shed 7 bases, J shed 5 bases, and the junction held 4 bases outside the gene matches. The CDR3, as DNA: TGTGCCATCAAAGGGACAGGAGATCAGCCCCAGCATTTT. Translated, it gives CAIKGTGDQPQHF.

The rearrangement links TRBV15 to TRBJ1-5; no firm D call. V was shortened by 0 bases and J by 9 bases, with 15 bases between the two germline ends. CDR3 length: 15 residues. Germline CDR1 and CDR2: LNHNV and YYDKDF (reference sequence). The CDR3 is CATSRDRGYGRPQHF. The CDR3 DNA sequence: TGTGCCACCAGCAGAGATCGGGGATACGGTAGGCCCCAGCATTTT.

This chain connects TRBV4-3 to TRBJ2-3, with 9 bases matching TRBD1. J gave up 7 bases and V 0 bases, and 11 bases lay outside the gene matches. Per germline, CDR1 LGHNA and CDR2 YSLEER. This CDR3 comprises 17 residues. In DNA, the CDR3 is TGCGCCAGCAGCCAAGAGAAAGGACAGGGGCGCATTAATACGCAGTATTTT. Protein sequence: CASSQEKGQGRINTQYF.

This chain links TRBV18 with TRBJ1-1; the D gene is possibly TRBD1 (5 bases). Trimming took 0 bases from V and 4 from J, leaving 12 bases between them. The CDR3 consists of 15 residues. Germline V gene data show CDR1 as KGHSH and CDR2 as LQKENI. The CDR3 loop is CASSPPGRGATEAFF. In DNA form, the CDR3 reads TGTGCCAGCTCACCACCGGGTAGGGGTGCCACTGAAGCTTTCTTT.

The V gene is TRBV5-6, the J gene TRBJ2-2, with TRBD2 matching over 8 bases. CDR1 is SGHDT, CDR2 YYEEEE, per germline. V lost 5 bases and J lost 5; bases outside the gene matches: 8. CDR3 length equals 15 residues. The CDR3 sequence: CASSSGGAGTGELFF. The DNA for the CDR3 is TGTGCCAGCAGTTCCGGGGGGGCAGGAACCGGGGAGCTGTTTTTT.

The chain's CDR3 is CASRSDRGGHF. The CDR3 region has the DNA TGTGCCAGCAGGTCCGACAGGGGGGGGCATTTT. V is TRBV6-6 and J is TRBJ1-5, with TRBD1 matching 9 bases. After removal of 6 bases from V and 15 bases from J, the junction contained 6 bases not matched to a gene. The CDR3 runs 11 residues. Germline V gene lookup returns CDR1 MNHNY and CDR2 SVGAGI (reference sequence).

The genes are TRBV28 and TRBJ2-3, with 7 bases aligning to TRBD1. V was pared by 7 bases and J by 4 bases, with 5 bases of the junction left unmatched. The length of the CDR3 is 13 residues. The germline CDR1 and CDR2 sequences are MDHEN and SYDVKM. CDR3 protein: CASNPDRADTQYF. CDR3 in DNA: TGTGCCAGCAACCCTGACAGGGCAGATACGCAGTATTTT.

This chain joins TRBV14 and TRBJ1-2; TRBD1 matches 7 bases. The CDR3 spans 15 residues. Germline CDR1 reads SGHDN; CDR2 reads FVKESK. The ends lost 1 base at V and 4 bases at J; junction bases unmatched: 6. The CDR3 here is CASSQVGQGGYGYTF. CDR3 bases: TGTGCCAGCAGCCAAGTGGGGCAGGGGGGCTATGGCTACACCTTC.

This clone was seen only a few times. For the CDR3, the DNA is TGCGCCAGCAGTGATACAGGGCCCTACGAGCAGTACTTC. Its translation: CASSDTGPYEQYF. This sequence joins TRBV10-2 and TRBJ2-7, with D perhaps TRBD1 (6 bases). Trimming shortened V by 3 bases and J by 2 bases, and 8 bases separated the two germline ends. CDR1 and CDR2 (germline): WSHSY, SAAADI. The CDR3 totals 13 residues.

The chain joins TRBV6-5 to TRBJ2-7; D perhaps matches TRBD2 (7 bases). Germline V gene lookup returns CDR1 MNHEY and CDR2 SVGAGI. This CDR3 is 15 amino acids long. The V end was cut by 4 bases, the J end by 0 bases, with 13 bases between. CDR3 nucleotides: TGTGCCAGCAGTTTGGGGGGGCTGAGCTCCTACGAGCAGTACTTC. The encoded protein is CASSLGGLSSYEQYF.

Of note for this clone: The junction shows a germline mismatch at one end, possibly a read error. The chain combines TRBV28 with TRBJ2-7; a possible D gene is TRBD2 (5 bases). Germline CDR1 MDHEN, CDR2 SYDVKM. CDR3 length equals 13 residues. CDR3 region: CASSLPDSYGQYF. In DNA form, the CDR3 reads TGTGCCAGCAGTTTACCGGACTCCTACGGGCAGTACTTC.

This chain connects TRBV19 to TRBJ2-3; TRBD1 matches 7 bases. The CDR3 sequence is 12 residues long. Losses at the gene ends were 6 bases for V and 5 bases for J; bases not matched to a gene: 2. CDR1 LNHDA and CDR2 SQIVND come from the germline V gene (reference sequence). In DNA form, the CDR3 reads TGTGCCAGTAGACACAGGGGAGATACGCAGTATTTT. Its protein is CASRHRGDTQYF.

The chain recombines TRBV4-3 with TRBJ1-2, with D maybe TRBD1 (5 bases). The germline V and J ends were trimmed by 2 bases and 8 bases, with 12 bases remaining between them. This CDR3 contains 13 residues. Per the germline V gene, CDR1 is LGHNA and CDR2 is YSLEER. The CDR3 is CASSQTGVNGYTF. CDR3 DNA sequence: TGCGCCAGCAGCCAAACGGGGGTAAACGGCTACACCTTC.

The chain links TRBV5-1 to TRBJ2-7, with 15 bases identical to TRBD2. Germline loops: CDR1 SGHRS, CDR2 YFSETQ. The V gene end was trimmed by 4 bases and the J gene end by 4 bases; junction bases not matched to a gene: 24. This CDR3 comprises 22 residues. Here the CDR3 reads CASSTGLAGGPRSPTLLYEQYF. DNA for the CDR3: TGCGCCAGCAGCACTGGACTAGCGGGAGGGCCGCGAAGCCCCACCCTCCTATACGAGCAGTACTTC.